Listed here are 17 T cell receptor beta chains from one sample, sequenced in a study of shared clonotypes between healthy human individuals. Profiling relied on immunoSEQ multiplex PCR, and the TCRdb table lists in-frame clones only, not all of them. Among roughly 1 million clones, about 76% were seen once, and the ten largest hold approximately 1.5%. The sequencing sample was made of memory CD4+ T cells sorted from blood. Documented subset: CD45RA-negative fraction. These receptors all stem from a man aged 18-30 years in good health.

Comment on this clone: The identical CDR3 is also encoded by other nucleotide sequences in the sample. CDR3 sequence reads: CASSLGVSSYNEQFF. DNA for the CDR3: TGTGCCAGCAGCTTGGGGGTGAGCTCCTACAATGAGCAGTTCTTC. The rearrangement links TRBV5-6 to TRBJ2-1, with D hard to call. The germline V gene encodes CDR1 SGHDT and CDR2 YYEEEE. This CDR3 is 15 amino acids long. The V gene lost 0 bases and the J gene lost 0 bases, with 7 bases spanning the gap.

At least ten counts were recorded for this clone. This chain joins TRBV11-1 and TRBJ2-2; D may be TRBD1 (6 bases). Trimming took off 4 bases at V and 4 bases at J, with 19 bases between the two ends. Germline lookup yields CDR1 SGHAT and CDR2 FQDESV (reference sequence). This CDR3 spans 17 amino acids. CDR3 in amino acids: CASSSGAGRGPTGELFF. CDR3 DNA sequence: TGTGCCAGCAGCTCAGGGGCCGGAAGAGGCCCCACCGGGGAGCTGTTTTTT.

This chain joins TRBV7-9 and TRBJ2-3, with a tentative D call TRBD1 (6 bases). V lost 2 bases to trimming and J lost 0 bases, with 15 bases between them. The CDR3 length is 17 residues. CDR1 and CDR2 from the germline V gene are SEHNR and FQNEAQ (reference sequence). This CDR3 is CASSLYRVATSTDTQYF. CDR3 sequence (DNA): TGTGCCAGCAGCTTATACAGGGTCGCCACTAGCACAGATACGCAGTATTTT. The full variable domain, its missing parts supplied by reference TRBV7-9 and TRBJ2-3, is DTGVSQNPRHKITKRGQNVTFRCDPISEHNRLYWYRQTLGQGPEFLTYFQNEAQLEKSRLLSDRFSAERPKGSFSTLEIQRTEQGDSAMYLCASSLYRVATSTDTQYFGPGTRLTVL.

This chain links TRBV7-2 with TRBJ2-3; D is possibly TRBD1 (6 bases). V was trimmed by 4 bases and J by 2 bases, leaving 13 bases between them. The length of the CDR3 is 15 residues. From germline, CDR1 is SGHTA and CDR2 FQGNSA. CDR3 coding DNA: TGTGCCAGCAGCTACGACAGGTCCATCACAGATACGCAGTATTTT. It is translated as CASSYDRSITDTQYF. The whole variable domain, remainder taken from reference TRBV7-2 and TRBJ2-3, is GAGVSQSPSNKVTEKGKDVELRCDPISGHTALYWYRQSLGQGLEFLIYFQGNSAPDKSGLPSDRFSAERTGGSVSTLTIQRTQQEDSAVYLCASSYDRSITDTQYFGPGTRLTVL.

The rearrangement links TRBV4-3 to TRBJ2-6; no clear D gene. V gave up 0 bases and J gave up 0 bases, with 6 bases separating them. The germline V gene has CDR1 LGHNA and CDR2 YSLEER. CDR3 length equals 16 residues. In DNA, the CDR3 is TGCGCCAGCAGCCAAGAGTGGTTCTCTGGGGCCAACGTCCTGACTTTC. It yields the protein CASSQEWFSGANVLTF.

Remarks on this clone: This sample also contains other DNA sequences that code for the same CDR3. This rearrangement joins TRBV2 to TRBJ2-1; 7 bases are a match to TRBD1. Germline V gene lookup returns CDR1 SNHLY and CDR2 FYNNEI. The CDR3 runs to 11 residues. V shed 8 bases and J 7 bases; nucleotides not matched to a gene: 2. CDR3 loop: CASGRGNEQFF. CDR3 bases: TGTGCCAGCGGCAGGGGGAATGAGCAGTTCTTC.

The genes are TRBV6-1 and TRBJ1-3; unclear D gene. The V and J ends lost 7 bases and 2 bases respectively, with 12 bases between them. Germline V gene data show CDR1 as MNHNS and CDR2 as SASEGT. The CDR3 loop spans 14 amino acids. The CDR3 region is CASTGAGTGNTIYF. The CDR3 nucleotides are TGTGCCAGCACCGGAGCGGGGACTGGAAACACCATATATTTT.

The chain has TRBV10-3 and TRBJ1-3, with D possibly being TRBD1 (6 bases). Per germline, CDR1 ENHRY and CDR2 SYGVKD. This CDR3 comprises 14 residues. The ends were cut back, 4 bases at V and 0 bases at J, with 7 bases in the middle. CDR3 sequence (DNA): TGTGCCATCAGTGGGACAGCCTCTGGAAACACCATATATTTT. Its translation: CAISGTASGNTIYF.

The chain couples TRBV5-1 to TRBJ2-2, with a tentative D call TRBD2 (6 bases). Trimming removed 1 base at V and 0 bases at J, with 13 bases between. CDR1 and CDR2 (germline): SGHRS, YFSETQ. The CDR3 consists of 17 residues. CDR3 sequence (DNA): TGCGCCAGCAGCTTGCGGGAGACGGATGCGAACACCGGGGAGCTGTTTTTT. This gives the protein CASSLRETDANTGELFF.

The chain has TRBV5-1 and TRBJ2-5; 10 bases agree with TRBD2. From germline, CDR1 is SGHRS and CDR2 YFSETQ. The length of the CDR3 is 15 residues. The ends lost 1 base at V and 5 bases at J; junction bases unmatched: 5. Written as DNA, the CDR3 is TGCGCCAGCAGCTTGAGCAGCGGGAGGGCCGAGACCCAGTACTTC. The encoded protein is CASSLSSGRAETQYF. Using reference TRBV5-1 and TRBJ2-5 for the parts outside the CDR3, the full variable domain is KAGVTQTPRYLIKTRGQQVTLSCSPISGHRSVSWYQQTPGQGLQFLFEYFSETQRNKGNFPGRFSGRQFSNSRSEMNVSTLELGDSALYLCASSLSSGRAETQYFGPGTRLLVL.

The CDR3 sequence: CASSTRDRYNEQFF. The CDR3 DNA reads as TGTGCCAGCAGCACCCGGGACAGATACAATGAGCAGTTCTTC. V and J are TRBV5-4 and TRBJ2-1, with TRBD1 identical over 7 bases. CDR3 length: 14 residues. V was pared by 4 bases and J by 4 bases, with 5 bases of the junction left unmatched. In germline, CDR1 is SGHNT, CDR2 YYREEE (reference sequence). The full variable domain, with the rest looked up from reference TRBV5-4 and TRBJ2-1, is ETGVTQSPTHLIKTRGQQVTLRCSSQSGHNTVSWYQQALGQGPQFIFQYYREEENGRGNFPPRFSGLQFPNYSSELNVNALELDDSALYLCASSTRDRYNEQFFGPGTRLTVL.

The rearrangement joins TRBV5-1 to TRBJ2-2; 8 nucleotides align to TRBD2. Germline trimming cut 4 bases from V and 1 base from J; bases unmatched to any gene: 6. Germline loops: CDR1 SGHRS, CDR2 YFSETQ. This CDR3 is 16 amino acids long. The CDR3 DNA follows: TGCGCCAGCAGCCCCTCCGCGGGGGGGAACACCGGGGAGCTGTTTTTT. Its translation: CASSPSAGGNTGELFF.

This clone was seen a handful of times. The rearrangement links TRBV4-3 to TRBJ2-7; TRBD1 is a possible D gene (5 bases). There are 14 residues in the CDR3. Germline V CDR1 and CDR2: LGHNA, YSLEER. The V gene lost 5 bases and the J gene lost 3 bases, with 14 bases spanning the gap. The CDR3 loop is CASSRLMTDYEQYF. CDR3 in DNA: TGCGCCAGCAGCAGACTTATGACAGACTACGAGCAGTACTTC.

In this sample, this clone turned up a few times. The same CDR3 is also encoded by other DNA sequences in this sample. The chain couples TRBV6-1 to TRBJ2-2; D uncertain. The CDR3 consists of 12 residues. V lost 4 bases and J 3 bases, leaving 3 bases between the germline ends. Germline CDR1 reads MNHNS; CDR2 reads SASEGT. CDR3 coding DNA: TGTGCCAGCAGTGTACACACCGGGGAGCTGTTTTTT. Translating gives CASSVHTGELFF.

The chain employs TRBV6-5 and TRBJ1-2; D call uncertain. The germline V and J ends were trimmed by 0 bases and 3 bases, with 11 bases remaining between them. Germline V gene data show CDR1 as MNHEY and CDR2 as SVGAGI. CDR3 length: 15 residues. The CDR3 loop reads CASSYSTGGDYGYTF. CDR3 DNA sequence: TGTGCCAGCAGTTACTCGACGGGCGGCGACTATGGCTACACCTTC.

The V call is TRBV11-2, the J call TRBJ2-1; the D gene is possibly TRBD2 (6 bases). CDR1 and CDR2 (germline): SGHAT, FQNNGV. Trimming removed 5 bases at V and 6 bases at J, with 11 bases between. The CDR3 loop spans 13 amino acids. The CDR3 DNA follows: TGTGCCAGCAGCCTACGGGGGAGCAATGAGCAGTTCTTC. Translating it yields CASSLRGSNEQFF.

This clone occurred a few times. CDR3 nucleotides: TGTGCCTGGAGTGAGGGGTGGGGGAATTCACCCCTCCACTTT. This gives the protein CAWSEGWGNSPLHF. The rearrangement joins TRBV30 to TRBJ1-6; a possible D gene is TRBD1 (5 bases). The V and J ends lost 1 base and 7 bases respectively, with 11 bases between them. The CDR3 is 14 residues long. The V gene's germline CDR1 is GTSNPN and CDR2 SVGIG (reference sequence).